The next 6 T cell receptor beta chains were all read from a single sample in a study of patients and donors after allogeneic stem cell transplantation. TCRdb ran MiXCR on the RT-PCR reads and lists one entry per CDR3 protein. The sample includes 900,000 to 1,000,000 distinct CDR3 sequences, under 20% seen only once; the top ten take approximately 5.9%. Sequencing used blood, either unsorted or a sorted T cell fraction (not recorded which). The receptors here all came from a human donor who was either an allogeneic HSCT recipient or a stem cell or donor lymphocyte infusion donor (not recorded which). It is not recorded whose cells these are; they may come from a transplant donor.

This sequence joins TRBV20-1 and TRBJ1-2, with TRBD1 identical over 11 bases. This CDR3 has 16 residues. Trimming removed 6 bases from V and 5 bases from J; junction bases left unmatched: 14. CDR1 is DFQATT, CDR2 SNEGSKA, per germline (reference sequence). The CDR3 DNA sequence: TGCAGTGCCCCAACCACCGGGACAGGGGGTAGTTATGGCTACACCTTC. Translation: CSAPTTGTGGSYGYTF.

The chain has TRBV6-1 and TRBJ1-2, with 12 nucleotides matching TRBD1. J lost 4 bases, V lost 7 bases, and 13 bases had no gene match. This CDR3 is built from 17 residues. The germline V gene encodes CDR1 MNHNS and CDR2 SASEGT. The CDR3 DNA reads TGTGCCAGCATCAACGGGGGACAGGGGGCGCGGAGCTATGGCTACACCTTC. As protein: CASINGGQGARSYGYTF.

In its sample, this clonotype was seen a few times. This rearrangement joins TRBV7-8 to TRBJ1-2; D gene unclear. The CDR3 spans 14 residues. The V and J ends lost 5 bases and 2 bases respectively, with 12 bases between them. The germline CDR1 and CDR2 sequences are SGHVS and FQNEAQ. The chain's CDR3 is CASSASGGNYGYTF. CDR3 sequence (DNA): TGTGCCAGCAGCGCCTCGGGTGGCAACTATGGCTACACCTTC.

The chain uses TRBV29-1 and TRBJ1-1; possible D gene TRBD1, 5 bases. The CDR3 sequence is 12 residues long. Trimming took 7 bases from V and 11 from J, leaving 20 bases between them. Germline lookup yields CDR1 SQVTM and CDR2 ANQGSEA. Here the CDR3 DNA reads TGCAGCGGAAGCGGGGCACCCGGGCTGGCTTTCTTT. This sequence encodes CSGSGAPGLAFF.

This clonotype was picked up a small number of times. An end of the junction does not agree with germline; a read error may underlie this. V usage is TRBV5-1 and J usage is TRBJ1-4; D possibly corresponds to TRBD1 (5 bases). The CDR3 has 14 residues. Germline CDR1 reads SGHRS; CDR2 reads YFSETQ. This chain's CDR3 is CASSLGRENEKLFF. In DNA, the CDR3 is TGTGCCAGCAGCTTAGGCAGGGAGAATGAAAAACTGTTTTTT.

In its sample, this clonotype was seen a few times. The chain couples TRBV5-1 to TRBJ2-2; 10 bases line up with TRBD1. CDR3 length: 15 amino acids. Germline-derived CDR1 and CDR2 are SGHRS and YFSETQ. V shed 4 bases, J shed 4 bases, and the junction held 4 bases outside the gene matches. The CDR3 bases are TGCGCCAGCAGCGATGACAGGGGGCGCACCGGGGAGCTGTTTTTT. This translates into CASSDDRGRTGELFF.